The clone carrying this T cell receptor beta chain has more than one count but fewer than ten. One entry per CDR3 protein, called by TCRdb with MiXCR from the RT-PCR reads. The repertoire holds more than 600,000 distinct CDR3 sequences, 13% to 15% seen once, with 3% to 4.5% in the top ten. Looked up from germline, CDR1 is MDHEN and CDR2 is SYDVKM. Trimming removed 3 bases from V and 3 bases from J, with 14 bases in between. There are 15 residues in the CDR3. The origin of this receptor is a female donor in good health, serving as a healthy control. Sample: memory CD4+ T cells from blood. The chain combines TRBV28 with TRBJ1-2; D is possibly TRBD1 (6 bases). CDR3 nucleotide sequence: TGTGCCAGCAGTTTTTTGGACAGTCTATACTATGGCTACACCTTC. It specifies CASSFLDSLYYGYTF.